A single T cell receptor beta chain is shown here with its context. This entry comes from a study of blood T cell repertoires in COVID-19. Overall study: COVID-19 samples from acute and convalescent phases originated in the United States, Italy and Spain. T cells, B-cell-depleted T cells, or PBMCs supplied cDNA or gDNA.

This CDR3 region has 17 residues. In germline, CDR1 is SGHRS, CDR2 YFSETQ. V trimming: 4 bases; J trimming: 0 bases; junction bases outside the gene matches: 7. Original handling: Amplified reference gene primers provided the basis for estimating nucleated cell counts. Assay: immunoSEQ multiplex PCR; the TCRdb copy retains only in-frame clones and omits some. The D gene and trimming were derived from the DNA, and the V and J assignments and clone size from that table. Of approximately 60,000 clones in the sample, around 80% were seen once. Sequenced material: peripheral blood. The gene calls are TRBV5-1 and TRBJ1-3; 10 bases are shared with TRBD1. This receptor was obtained from a woman older than 75 with acute or convalescent COVID-19. CDR3 sequence (DNA): TGCGCCAGCAGCCATGGGACAGGGGACCGCTCTGGAAACACCATATATTTT. This encodes CASSHGTGDRSGNTIYF.